The sequence of this TCR beta chain was determined in a study of blood T cell repertoires in COVID-19. Study information: Both acute and convalescent COVID-19 samples were obtained from the United States, Italy and Spain. Nucleic acid was either cDNA or gDNA, and it came from T cells, B-cell-depleted T cells, or PBMCs.

As processed by the authors: Estimated nucleated cell counts came from reference gene primer amplification. Produced via immunoSEQ multiplex PCR; TCRdb's table is partial and in-frame only. The V and J calls and the clone size are those of that table, but D and trimming were determined from the DNA. The sample includes around 260,000 clones, about 83% of them seen just once. The sample comprised peripheral blood. The receptor was derived from a woman in her forties or fifties who had recovered from COVID-19.

CDR3 protein: CASSPTGGSAWQETQYF. CDR3 in DNA: TGTGCCAGCTCACCAACAGGGGGCTCGGCGTGGCAAGAGACCCAGTACTTC. The J gene is TRBJ2-5, the V gene TRBV18; 9 nucleotides match TRBD1. V was pared by 2 bases and J by 2 bases, with 9 bases of the junction left unmatched. CDR1 KGHSH and CDR2 LQKENI come from the germline V gene. The length of the CDR3 is 17 residues.